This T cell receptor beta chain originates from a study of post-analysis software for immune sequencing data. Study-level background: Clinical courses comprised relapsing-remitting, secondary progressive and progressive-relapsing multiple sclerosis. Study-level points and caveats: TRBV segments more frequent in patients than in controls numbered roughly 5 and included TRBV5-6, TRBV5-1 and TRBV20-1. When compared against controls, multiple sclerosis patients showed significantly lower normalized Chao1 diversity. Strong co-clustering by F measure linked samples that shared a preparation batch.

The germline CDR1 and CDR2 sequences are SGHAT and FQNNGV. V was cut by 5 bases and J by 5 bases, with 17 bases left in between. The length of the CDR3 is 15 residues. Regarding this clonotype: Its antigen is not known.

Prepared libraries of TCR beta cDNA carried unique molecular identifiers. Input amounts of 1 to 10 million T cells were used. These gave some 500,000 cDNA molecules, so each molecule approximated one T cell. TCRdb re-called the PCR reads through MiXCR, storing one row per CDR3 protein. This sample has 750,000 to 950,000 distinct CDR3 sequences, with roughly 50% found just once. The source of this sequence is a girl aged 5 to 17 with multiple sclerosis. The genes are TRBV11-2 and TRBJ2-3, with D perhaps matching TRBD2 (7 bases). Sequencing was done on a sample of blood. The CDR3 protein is CASSPWGAGVDTQYF. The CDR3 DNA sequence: TGTGCCAGCAGCCCCTGGGGGGCGGGGGTAGATACGCAGTATTTT.